This T cell receptor beta chain originates from a study of identical twins' blood T cells. Six healthy women, forming three identical twin pairs, donated samples. TCR cDNA libraries were made from RNA using a previously described, modified protocol. TCRdb itself ran the 5' RACE reads through MiXCR, one entry per CDR3 protein. The sample carries 300,000 to 450,000 distinct CDR3 sequences, roughly 31% recorded once. Trimming pared 5 bases from V and 0 bases from J, leaving 13 bases between. Germline CDR1 LNHDA, CDR2 SQIVND (reference sequence). This CDR3 is built from 15 residues. This sequence joins TRBV19 and TRBJ1-1; TRBD1 is a possible D gene (6 bases). This TCR was recovered from a woman between 18 and 55 years old in good health. Specimen: PBMCs. The CDR3 spells CASSPHRALNTEAFF. The CDR3 region has the DNA TGTGCCAGTAGTCCCCACAGGGCGTTGAACACTGAAGCTTTCTTT.